These 15 T cell receptor beta chains came from one sample sequenced in a study of cytomegalovirus exposure and HLA in healthy donors. The primer mix had 60 Vbeta and 13 Jbeta primers. Data came from immunoSEQ multiplex PCR; TCRdb stores just in-frame clones and leaves some out. Seen here are more than 150,000 clones, approximately 83% observed once, and the top ten hold approximately 8.5%. Sequenced input: PBMCs. Receptors originate from a man aged 18 to 30 in good health and CMV-seropositive.

This clone was found once. The chain carries TRBV2 and TRBJ1-5; possibly TRBD1 for D (6 bases). CDR3 size: 17 residues. CDR1 and CDR2 from the germline V gene are SNHLY and FYNNEI. V lost 8 bases to trimming and J lost 0 bases, with 20 bases between them. CDR3 protein: CASDLKLGTSSNQPQHF. Here the CDR3 DNA reads TGTGCCAGCGACCTTAAGTTGGGGACATCTAGCAATCAGCCCCAGCATTTT.

This chain uses TRBV5-1 with TRBJ2-7; TRBD2 matches 12 bases. Germline V lookup: CDR1 SGHRS, CDR2 YFSETQ. The CDR3 sequence is 14 residues long. The J segment lost 6 bases and the V segment lost 2 bases, leaving 3 bases of the junction unmatched. CDR3 sequence (DNA): TGCGCCAGCAGCTTTAGGACTAGCGGGGCCGAGCAGTACTTC. As protein: CASSFRTSGAEQYF.

The rearrangement joins TRBV5-1 to TRBJ1-1; 7 nucleotides match TRBD1. J gave up 3 bases and V 2 bases, and 4 bases lay outside the gene matches. Germline V gives CDR1 SGHRS, CDR2 YFSETQ. The CDR3 loop spans 14 amino acids. The CDR3 region is CASSLPGQYTEAFF. In nucleotides, the CDR3 is TGCGCCAGCAGCTTACCGGGACAGTACACTGAAGCTTTCTTT.

A few counts support this clone. The sample carries other DNA sequences with the same CDR3. The chain employs TRBV9 and TRBJ1-1; perhaps TRBD1 as D (5 bases). There are 13 residues in the CDR3. Germline loops: CDR1 SGDLS, CDR2 YYNGEE. V lost 1 base and J 1 base, leaving 5 bases between the germline ends. CDR3 protein: CASSVTGNTEAFF. CDR3 in DNA: TGTGCCAGCAGCGTAACAGGGAACACTGAAGCTTTCTTT.

This chain links TRBV7-8 with TRBJ1-2; D ambiguous. The length of the CDR3 is 13 residues. In germline, CDR1 is SGHVS, CDR2 FQNEAQ. The V end was cut by 5 bases, the J end by 7 bases, with 14 bases between. CDR3 DNA sequence: TGTGCCAGCAGCGAAAACCGGGGTGCTGGCTACACCTTC. Translated, it gives CASSENRGAGYTF. The entire variable domain, with the rest obtained from reference TRBV7-8 and TRBJ1-2, is as follows: GAGVSQSPRYKVAKRGQDVALRCDPISGHVSLFWYQQALGQGPEFLTYFQNEAQLDKSGLPSDRFFAERPEGSVSTLKIQRTQQEDSAVYLCASSENRGAGYTFGSGTRLTVV.

The V call is TRBV5-6, the J call TRBJ2-5, with 7 bases that match TRBD2. There are 14 residues in the CDR3. Germline V lookup: CDR1 SGHDT, CDR2 YYEEEE. Trimming cost V 0 bases and J 2 bases; bases outside gene matches: 1. CDR3 nucleotides: TGTGCCAGCAGCTTGGCTAGCGGACAAGAGACCCAGTACTTC. This gives the protein CASSLASGQETQYF.

Note on this clone: One end of the junction does not line up with germline, which may come from a read error. The genes are TRBV7-9 and TRBJ2-1; D may be TRBD2 (7 bases). The CDR3 consists of 16 residues. Germline V gives CDR1 SEHNR, CDR2 FQNEAQ (reference sequence). The CDR3 DNA reads as TGTGCCAGCAGTCATAATAATGTCCGGGGGGCCAATGCCCCCCTCTTC. Its translation: CASSHNNVRGANAPLF.

The J gene is TRBJ1-3, the V gene TRBV4-3; D ambiguous. V lost 0 bases, J lost 3 bases, and 15 bases lay in between. The CDR3 runs to 17 residues. The germline V gene has CDR1 LGHNA and CDR2 YSLEER. The CDR3: CASSQEVVVTGGNTIYF. CDR3 DNA sequence: TGCGCCAGCAGCCAAGAGGTGGTGGTAACCGGTGGAAACACCATATATTTT.

The CDR3 spells CASSVSATNEKLFF. DNA of the CDR3: TGTGCCAGCAGCGTCTCGGCAACTAATGAAAAACTGTTTTTT. The chain couples TRBV9 to TRBJ1-4; D remains unclear. Deletions cut 2 bases from V and 0 bases from J, with 5 bases between. CDR3 length: 14 residues. Germline V gives CDR1 SGDLS, CDR2 YYNGEE.

This chain uses TRBV4-1 with TRBJ1-6; the match to TRBD1 covers 10 bases. The V gene's germline CDR1 is MGHRA and CDR2 YSYEKL. The CDR3 covers 12 residues. V lost 8 bases to trimming and J lost 9 bases; unmatched junction nucleotides: 1. This CDR3 reads CASRDRGSPLHF. The CDR3 DNA is TGCGCCAGCCGGGACAGGGGTTCACCCCTCCACTTT.

This clone has just a few counts. This chain uses TRBV7-9 with TRBJ2-7; the match to TRBD2 covers 8 bases. This CDR3 spans 15 amino acids. Losses at the gene ends were 5 bases for V and 0 bases for J; bases not matched to a gene: 6. Germline lookup yields CDR1 SEHNR and CDR2 FQNEAQ (reference sequence). CDR3 sequence (DNA): TGTGCCAGCAGCGGACTAGCCAAGGGCTCCTACGAGCAGTACTTC. It encodes CASSGLAKGSYEQYF.

The gene calls are TRBV18 and TRBJ1-2, with TRBD1 as a possible D gene (5 bases). Between the trimmed V and J ends, which lost 5 bases and 0 bases, there was a span of 13 bases. The V gene's germline CDR1 is KGHSH and CDR2 LQKENI. CDR3 length: 15 amino acids. The CDR3 bases are TGTGCCAGCTCAACGGGGGGAAGCCCTAACTATGGCTACACCTTC. Amino acids: CASSTGGSPNYGYTF.

The rearrangement joins TRBV6-1 to TRBJ2-3, with TRBD1 identical over 7 bases. Unmatched junction bases numbered 11, after V lost 2 bases and J lost 0 bases. CDR1 is MNHNS, CDR2 SASEGT, per germline. The CDR3 has 18 residues. The CDR3 DNA is TGTGCCAGCAGTGAACGGATAGGGGCAGGGGGTAGCACAGATACGCAGTATTTT. It codes for CASSERIGAGGSTDTQYF.

This chain links TRBV5-4 with TRBJ2-1; 7 nucleotides align to TRBD2. Germline V CDR1 and CDR2: SGHNT, YYREEE (reference sequence). CDR3 size: 13 residues. Losses at the gene ends were 4 bases for V and 10 bases for J; bases not matched to a gene: 8. The CDR3 is CASSPSGTREQFF. CDR3 in DNA: TGTGCCAGCAGCCCGAGCGGGACTCGGGAGCAGTTCTTC.

The gene calls are TRBV28 and TRBJ2-2, with 7 bases aligning to TRBD1. Germline V lookup: CDR1 MDHEN, CDR2 SYDVKM. V lost 2 bases to trimming and J lost 7 bases; unmatched junction nucleotides: 7. The CDR3 extends over 15 amino acids. CDR3 amino acids: CASSLPTGDHGELFF. The DNA for the CDR3 is TGTGCCAGCAGTTTACCCACAGGGGATCACGGGGAGCTGTTTTTT.